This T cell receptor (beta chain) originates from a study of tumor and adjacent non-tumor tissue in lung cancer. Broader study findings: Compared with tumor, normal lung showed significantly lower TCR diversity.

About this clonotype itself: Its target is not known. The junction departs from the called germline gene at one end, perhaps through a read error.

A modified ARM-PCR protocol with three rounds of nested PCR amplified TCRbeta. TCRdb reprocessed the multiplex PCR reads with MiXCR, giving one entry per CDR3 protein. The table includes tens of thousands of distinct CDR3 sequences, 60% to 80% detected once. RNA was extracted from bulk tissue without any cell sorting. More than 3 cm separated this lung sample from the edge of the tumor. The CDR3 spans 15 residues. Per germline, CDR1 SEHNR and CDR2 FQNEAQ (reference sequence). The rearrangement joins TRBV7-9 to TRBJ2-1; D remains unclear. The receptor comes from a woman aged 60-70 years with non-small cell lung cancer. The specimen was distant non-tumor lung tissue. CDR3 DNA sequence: TGTGCCAGCAGCTTAGACAGTAGTTCCTACAATGAGGAGTTCTTC. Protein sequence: CASSLDSSSYNEEFF.